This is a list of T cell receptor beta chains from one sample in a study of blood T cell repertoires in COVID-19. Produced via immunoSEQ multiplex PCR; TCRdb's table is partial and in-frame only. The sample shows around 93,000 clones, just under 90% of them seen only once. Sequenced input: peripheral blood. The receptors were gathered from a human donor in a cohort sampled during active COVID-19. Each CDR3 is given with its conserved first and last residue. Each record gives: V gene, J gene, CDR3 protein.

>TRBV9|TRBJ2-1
CASSVIGTILQDEQFF
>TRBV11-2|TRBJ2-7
CASSSDRLTYEQYF
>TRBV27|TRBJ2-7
CASSWDNHSYEQYF
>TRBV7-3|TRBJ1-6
CASSTGGQHNSPLHF
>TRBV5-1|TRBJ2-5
CASSLVLTRGGTGRLGETQYF
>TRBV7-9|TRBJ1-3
CASSGVSSGNTIYF
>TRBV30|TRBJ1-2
CARRDGTLYGYTF
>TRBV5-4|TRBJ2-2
CASSGGGQGRGGELFF
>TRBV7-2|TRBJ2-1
CASREQGANEQFF
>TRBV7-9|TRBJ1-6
CASSLRDRANSPLHF
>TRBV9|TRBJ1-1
CASSPKRGNTEAFF
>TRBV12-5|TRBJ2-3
CASGLVPGGGTDTQYF
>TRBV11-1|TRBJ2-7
CASTVRQGYEQYF
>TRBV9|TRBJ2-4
CASSPRTGGGKNIQYF
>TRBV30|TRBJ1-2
CAWSVLSRSGYTF
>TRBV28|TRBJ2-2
CASSPEDTYYTGELFF
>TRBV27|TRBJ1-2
CASSPGQYNYGYTF
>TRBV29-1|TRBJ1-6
CSGGGGGPITVPSPLHF
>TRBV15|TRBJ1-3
CATSRDRQGKNTIYF
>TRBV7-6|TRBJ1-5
CASSLGAAGGNQPQHF
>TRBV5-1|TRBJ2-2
CASSAGLAGNTGELFF
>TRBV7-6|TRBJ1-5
CASSPQGLGNQPQHF
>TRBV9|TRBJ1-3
CASSVEGQNSGNTIYF
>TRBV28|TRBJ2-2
CASSAGGQRTGELFF
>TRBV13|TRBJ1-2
CASSPSPRQGGLYNYGYTF
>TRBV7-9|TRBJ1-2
CASSPRDTYGYTF
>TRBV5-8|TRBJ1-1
CASNRGRGTEAFF
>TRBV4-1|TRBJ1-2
CASREGTGNFHGYTF
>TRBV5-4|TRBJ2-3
CASSPRLAGDTDTQYF
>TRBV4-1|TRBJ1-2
CASSQQPLRGLGWGYTF
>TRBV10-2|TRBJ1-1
CASSEQANTEAFF
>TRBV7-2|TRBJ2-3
CASSFSISGRGTDTQYF